The clone carrying this T cell receptor (beta chain) has ten or more counts. The antigen is undetermined. This sample was included in a study of regulatory T cells in long-lasting Graves disease. About the research overall: Less than 3 months of antithyroid drugs had been taken by newly diagnosed Graves' patients.

The CDR3 spans 16 residues. Germline V CDR1 and CDR2: ENHRY, SYGVKD. V was cut by 2 bases and J by 3 bases, with 16 bases left in between. Time point reported: newly diagnosed GD, antithyroid drugs for less than 3 months. Scientists built the TCR library using RNA that was extracted from PBMCs. Regarding the study as a whole: Among the persistent patients, 2,500 to 3,500 public clonotypes were shared, more than the approximately 970 shared among new patients. The study found lower TCR diversity in persistent Graves' patients than in newly diagnosed ones.

Relying on iRepertoire HTBI primers and Arm-PCR of CDR3 regions, the team built TCR beta libraries. One entry per CDR3 protein, called by TCRdb with MiXCR from the multiplex PCR reads. The sample records 450,000 to 600,000 distinct CDR3 sequences, 13% being singletons. The same data also went into a second study, on T cells in Graves' hyperthyroidism and ophthalmopathy. According to that study: Blood held most thyroid clonotypes expanded above 0.001 frequency.

The specimen was peripheral blood mononuclear cells (PBMCs), collected at new diagnosis, from a patient treated with antithyroid drugs. The sequence was collected from a young man with Graves disease. The gene calls are TRBV10-3 and TRBJ1-1, with TRBD1 as a possible D gene (5 bases). The CDR3 loop is CAISERHQGRDTEAFF. CDR3 bases: TGTGCCATCAGTGAGAGGCATCAGGGAAGGGACACTGAAGCTTTCTTT.